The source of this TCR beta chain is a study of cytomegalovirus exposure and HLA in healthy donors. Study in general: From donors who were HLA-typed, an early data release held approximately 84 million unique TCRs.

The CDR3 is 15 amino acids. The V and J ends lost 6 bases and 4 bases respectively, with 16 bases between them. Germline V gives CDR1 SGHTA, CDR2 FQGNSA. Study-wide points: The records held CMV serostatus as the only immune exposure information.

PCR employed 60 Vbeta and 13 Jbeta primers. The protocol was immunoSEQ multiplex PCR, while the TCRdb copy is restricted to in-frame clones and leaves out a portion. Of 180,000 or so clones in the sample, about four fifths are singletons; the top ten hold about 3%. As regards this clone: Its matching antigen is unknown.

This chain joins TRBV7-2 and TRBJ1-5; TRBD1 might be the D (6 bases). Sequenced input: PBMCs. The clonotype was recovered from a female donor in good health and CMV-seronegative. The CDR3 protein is CASSPTGLGNQPQHF. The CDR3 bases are TGTGCCAGCAGTCCCACAGGGCTGGGTAATCAGCCCCAGCATTTT. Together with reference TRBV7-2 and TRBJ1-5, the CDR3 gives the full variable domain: GAGVSQSPSNKVTEKGKDVELRCDPISGHTALYWYRQSLGQGLEFLIYFQGNSAPDKSGLPSDRFSAERTGGSVSTLTIQRTQQEDSAVYLCASSPTGLGNQPQHFGDGTRLSIL.